A single sample is the source of the 17 T cell receptor beta chains below, sequenced in a study of cytomegalovirus exposure and HLA in healthy donors. The PCR used 60 Vbeta and 13 Jbeta primers. Some clones are missing from TCRdb's copy, which holds only in-frame ones; the method was immunoSEQ multiplex PCR. Here the sample spans approximately 140,000 clones, roughly 79% being singletons. Sequenced input: PBMCs. The receptors were gathered from a woman aged 40 to 50 in good health and CMV-seropositive.

This chain links TRBV5-1 with TRBJ2-5; no clear D gene. The CDR3 is 15 residues long. CDR1 is SGHRS, CDR2 YFSETQ, per germline. V shed 4 bases and J shed 5 bases, with 18 bases lying between them. The CDR3 is CASSVSPQALETQYF. The CDR3, as DNA: TGCGCCAGCAGCGTATCCCCTCAGGCGCTGGAGACCCAGTACTTC. Looking up the rest from reference TRBV5-1 and TRBJ2-5 gives the full variable domain: KAGVTQTPRYLIKTRGQQVTLSCSPISGHRSVSWYQQTPGQGLQFLFEYFSETQRNKGNFPGRFSGRQFSNSRSEMNVSTLELGDSALYLCASSVSPQALETQYFGPGTRLLVL.

The rearrangement uses TRBV2 and TRBJ2-7; TRBD1 matches at 7 bases. The CDR3 has 13 amino acids. V lost 11 bases to trimming and J lost 5 bases; unmatched junction nucleotides: 12. Germline CDR1 SNHLY, CDR2 FYNNEI. CDR3 amino acids: CASRGLREHEQYF. CDR3 nucleotides: TGTGCCTCAAGGGGGCTCAGGGAACACGAGCAGTACTTC.

Notes on this clone: Other DNA sequences within the sample encode an identical CDR3. The J gene is TRBJ1-2, the V gene TRBV18; TRBD1 agrees at 9 bases. The CDR3 loop spans 13 amino acids. Germline trimming cut 3 bases from V and 6 bases from J; bases unmatched to any gene: 2. CDR1 is KGHSH and CDR2 is LQKENI in the germline V gene. CDR3 nucleotide sequence: TGTGCCAGCTCACCGAGGACAGGGGATGGCTACACCTTC. Its protein product is CASSPRTGDGYTF.

V is TRBV2 and J is TRBJ2-1; 10 nucleotides align to TRBD2. Germline V gives CDR1 SNHLY, CDR2 FYNNEI. J was trimmed by 6 bases and V by 10 bases; bases with no gene match: 6. This CDR3 contains 13 residues. CDR3 nucleotide sequence: TGTGCCACTCTAGCGGGGGAGGTCAATGAGCAGTTCTTC. Translation gives CATLAGEVNEQFF.

The gene calls are TRBV7-9 and TRBJ1-4, with a tentative D call TRBD1 (5 bases). Trimming took 5 bases from V and 14 from J, leaving 15 bases between them. Germline V gives CDR1 SEHNR, CDR2 FQNEAQ (reference sequence). The CDR3 covers 12 residues. The CDR3 sequence: CASSNQGSDLFF. CDR3 nucleotide sequence: TGTGCCAGCAGCAACCAGGGTAGTGACCTGTTTTTT.

The chain couples TRBV7-6 to TRBJ2-5; TRBD1 matches at 10 bases. The J call is in doubt because the DNA end fits TRBJ2-7 better. This CDR3 has 17 residues. From germline, CDR1 is SGHVS and CDR2 FNYEAQ. CDR3 sequence (DNA): TGTGCCAGCAGCTTCCAAGGGGGGACAGGGGCCTCCTACGAGCAGTACTTC. Amino acids: CASSFQGGTGASYEQYF.

The rearrangement uses TRBV5-4 and TRBJ2-2; 10 bases are a match to TRBD2. V shed 1 base and J 7 bases; nucleotides not matched to a gene: 7. Germline V gene data show CDR1 as SGHNT and CDR2 as YYREEE (reference sequence). CDR3 length: 16 residues. CDR3 region: CASSLSAGGPNGELFF. In DNA form, the CDR3 reads TGTGCCAGCAGCTTGTCAGCGGGGGGGCCGAACGGGGAGCTGTTTTTT.

The J gene is TRBJ1-2, the V gene TRBV14; 10 bases fit TRBD1. The CDR3 has 15 residues. Germline V gene sequence: CDR1 SGHDN, CDR2 FVKESK. Trimming took 2 bases from V and 8 from J; bases not matched to a gene: 8. This CDR3 is CASSQMPGTGVGYTF. The CDR3 bases are TGTGCCAGCAGCCAAATGCCCGGGACAGGGGTCGGCTACACCTTC.

The rearrangement links TRBV10-3 to TRBJ2-3; weak D call: TRBD2 (6 bases). Per the germline V gene, CDR1 is ENHRY and CDR2 is SYGVKD. The CDR3 has 15 residues. The V gene lost 4 bases and the J gene lost 0 bases, with 11 bases spanning the gap. In DNA, the CDR3 is TGTGCCATCAGTGTCCGGGACTTCAGCACAGATACGCAGTATTTT. It is translated as CAISVRDFSTDTQYF.

This chain connects TRBV5-1 to TRBJ2-2; the D gene is possibly TRBD1 (6 bases). The CDR3 sequence is 18 residues long. Germline V gene data show CDR1 as SGHRS and CDR2 as YFSETQ. The V gene lost 0 bases and the J gene lost 0 bases, with 15 bases spanning the gap. The CDR3 spells CASSLARSGATNTGELFF. The CDR3 DNA is TGCGCCAGCAGCTTGGCCAGGTCAGGGGCTACGAACACCGGGGAGCTGTTTTTT.

Only a few counts were recorded for this clone. This chain uses TRBV9 with TRBJ2-5, with 8 positions matching TRBD2. J was trimmed by 5 bases and V by 0 bases; bases with no gene match: 6. Germline V CDR1 and CDR2: SGDLS, YYNGEE. This CDR3 contains 15 residues. CDR3 region: CASSVEDSGVETQYF. The DNA of the CDR3 is TGTGCCAGCAGCGTAGAGGATAGCGGGGTGGAGACCCAGTACTTC. Together with reference TRBV9 and TRBJ2-5, the CDR3 gives the full variable domain: DSGVTQTPKHLITATGQRVTLRCSPRSGDLSVYWYQQSLDQGLQFLIQYYNGEERAKGNILERFSAQQFPDLHSELNLSSLELGDSALYFCASSVEDSGVETQYFGPGTRLLVL.

The chain employs TRBV15 and TRBJ1-3; D remains ambiguous. CDR3 length equals 17 residues. Germline V gives CDR1 LNHNV, CDR2 YYDKDF (reference sequence). Trimming shortened V by 0 bases and J by 0 bases, and 12 bases separated the two germline ends. The CDR3: CATSREGSSYSGNTIYF. CDR3 nucleotides: TGTGCCACCAGCAGAGAGGGCAGCTCCTACTCTGGAAACACCATATATTTT.

The V and J genes are TRBV9 and TRBJ2-1; 7 nucleotides match TRBD2. After removal of 3 bases from V and 8 bases from J, the junction contained 8 bases not matched to a gene. The CDR3 sequence is 14 residues long. Germline V gene data show CDR1 as SGDLS and CDR2 as YYNGEE. The CDR3 region has the DNA TGTGCCAGCAGCGGGGGGACTACCGGCGATGAGCAGTTCTTC. This codes for CASSGGTTGDEQFF.

The chain is built from TRBV5-1 and TRBJ1-2, with D uncertain. CDR1 and CDR2 (germline): SGHRS, YFSETQ. The CDR3 has 15 residues. V lost 0 bases, J lost 6 bases, and 15 bases lay in between. CDR3 in DNA: TGCGCCAGCAGCTTGGGCGGCCGCGGGAACGATGGCTACACCTTC. Translating it yields CASSLGGRGNDGYTF. The full variable domain, in which reference TRBV5-1 and TRBJ1-2 provide the parts outside the CDR3, is KAGVTQTPRYLIKTRGQQVTLSCSPISGHRSVSWYQQTPGQGLQFLFEYFSETQRNKGNFPGRFSGRQFSNSRSEMNVSTLELGDSALYLCASSLGGRGNDGYTFGSGTRLTVV.

This sequence joins TRBV5-1 and TRBJ2-7, with TRBD2 identical over 11 bases. V shed 0 bases and J 2 bases; nucleotides not matched to a gene: 7. CDR3 length: 17 amino acids. Germline V lookup: CDR1 SGHRS, CDR2 YFSETQ. CDR3 in amino acids: CASSLAPTSGVAYEQYF. The CDR3 DNA is TGCGCCAGCAGCTTGGCCCCGACTAGCGGGGTTGCCTACGAGCAGTACTTC.

V and J are TRBV29-1 and TRBJ2-1; D is uncertain. The germline V gene encodes CDR1 SQVTM and CDR2 ANQGSEA. V lost 3 bases and J 2 bases, leaving 14 bases between the germline ends. The CDR3 has 15 residues. The CDR3 is CSVEYPQKAYNEQFF. The CDR3 DNA follows: TGCAGCGTTGAGTATCCCCAGAAAGCCTACAATGAGCAGTTCTTC.

This sequence joins TRBV18 and TRBJ2-1; 8 positions agree with TRBD2. Germline CDR1 and CDR2: KGHSH and LQKENI. This CDR3 spans 17 amino acids. Trimming removed 5 bases from V and 3 bases from J; junction bases left unmatched: 12. The CDR3 DNA reads as TGTGCCAGCTCATCCCCCGGGGGGGCCCATCTCTACAATGAGCAGTTCTTC. Its translation: CASSSPGGAHLYNEQFF. The full variable domain, rest sourced from reference TRBV18 and TRBJ2-1, is NAGVMQNPRHLVRRRGQEARLRCSPMKGHSHVYWYRQLPEEGLKFMVYLQKENIIDESGMPKERFSAEFPKEGPSILRIQQVVRGDSAAYFCASSSPGGAHLYNEQFFGPGTRLTVL.